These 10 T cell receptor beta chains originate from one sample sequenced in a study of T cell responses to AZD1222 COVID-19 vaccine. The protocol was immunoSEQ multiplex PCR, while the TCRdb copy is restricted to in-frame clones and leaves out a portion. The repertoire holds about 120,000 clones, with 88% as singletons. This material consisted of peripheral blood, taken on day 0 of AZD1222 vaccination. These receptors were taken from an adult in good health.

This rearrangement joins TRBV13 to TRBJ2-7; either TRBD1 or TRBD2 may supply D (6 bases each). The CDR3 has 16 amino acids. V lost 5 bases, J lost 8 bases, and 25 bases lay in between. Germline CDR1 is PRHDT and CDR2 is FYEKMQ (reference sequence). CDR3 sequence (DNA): TGTGCCAGCAGCCCACCCCCACGGGGGCGCGTGCATCAGCAGTACTTC. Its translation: CASSPPPRGRVHQQYF.

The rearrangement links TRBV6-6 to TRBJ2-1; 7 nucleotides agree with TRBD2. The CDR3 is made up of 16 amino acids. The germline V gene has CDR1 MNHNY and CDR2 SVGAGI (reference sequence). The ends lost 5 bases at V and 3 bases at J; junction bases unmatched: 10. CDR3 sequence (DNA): TGTGCCAGCAGTCGATCGTCTAGCGGAGTCTACAATGAGCAGTTCTTC. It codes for CASSRSSSGVYNEQFF.

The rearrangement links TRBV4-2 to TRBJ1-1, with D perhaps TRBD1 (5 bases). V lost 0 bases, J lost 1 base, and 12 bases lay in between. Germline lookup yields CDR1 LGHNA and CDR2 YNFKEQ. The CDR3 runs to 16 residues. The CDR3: CASSQEEETGNTEAFF. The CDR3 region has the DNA TGTGCCAGCAGCCAAGAAGAGGAAACAGGGAACACTGAAGCTTTCTTT.

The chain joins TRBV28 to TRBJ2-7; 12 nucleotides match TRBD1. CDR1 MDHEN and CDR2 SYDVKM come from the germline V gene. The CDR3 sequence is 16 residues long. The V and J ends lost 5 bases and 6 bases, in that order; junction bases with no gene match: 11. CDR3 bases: TGTGCCAGCAGTCCGTTGGGACAGGGGGCCGACGGCGAGCAGTACTTC. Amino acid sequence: CASSPLGQGADGEQYF.

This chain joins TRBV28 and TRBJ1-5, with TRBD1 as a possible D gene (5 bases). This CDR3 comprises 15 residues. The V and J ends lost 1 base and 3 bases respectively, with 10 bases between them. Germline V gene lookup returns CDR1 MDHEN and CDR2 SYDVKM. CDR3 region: CASSLLWTPNQPQHF. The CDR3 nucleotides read TGTGCCAGCAGTTTATTATGGACACCCAATCAGCCCCAGCATTTT.

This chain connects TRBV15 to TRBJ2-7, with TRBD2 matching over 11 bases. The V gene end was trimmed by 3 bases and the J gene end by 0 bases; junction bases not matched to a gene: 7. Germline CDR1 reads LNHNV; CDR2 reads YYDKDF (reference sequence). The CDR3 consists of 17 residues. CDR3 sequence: CATSSISGGDPSYEQYF. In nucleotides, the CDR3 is TGTGCCACCAGCAGTATTAGCGGGGGGGATCCCTCCTACGAGCAGTACTTC.

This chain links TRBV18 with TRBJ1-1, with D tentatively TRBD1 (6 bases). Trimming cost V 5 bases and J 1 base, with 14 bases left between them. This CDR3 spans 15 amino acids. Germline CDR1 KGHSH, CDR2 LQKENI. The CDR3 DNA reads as TGTGCCAGCTCAAATACAGGGACATCGAACACTGAAGCTTTCTTT. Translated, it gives CASSNTGTSNTEAFF.

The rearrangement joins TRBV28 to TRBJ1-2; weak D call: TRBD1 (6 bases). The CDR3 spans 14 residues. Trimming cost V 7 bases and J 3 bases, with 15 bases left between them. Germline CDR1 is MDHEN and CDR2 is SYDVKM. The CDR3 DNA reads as TGTGCCAGCACCCCAGGGGTGGGCGACTATGGCTACACCTTC. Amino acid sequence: CASTPGVGDYGYTF.

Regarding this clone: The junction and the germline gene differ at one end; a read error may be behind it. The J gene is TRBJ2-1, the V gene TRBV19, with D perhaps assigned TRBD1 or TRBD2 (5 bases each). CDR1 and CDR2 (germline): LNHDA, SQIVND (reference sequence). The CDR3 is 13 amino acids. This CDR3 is CASSIPTGTGLVF. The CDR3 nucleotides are TGTGCCAGTAGTATCCCTACAGGTACGGGGTTGGTCTTC.

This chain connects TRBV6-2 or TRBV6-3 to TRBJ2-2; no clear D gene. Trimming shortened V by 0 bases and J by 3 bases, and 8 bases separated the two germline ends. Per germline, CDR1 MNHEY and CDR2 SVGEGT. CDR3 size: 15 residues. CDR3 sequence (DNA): TGTGCCAGCAGTTACTCGAACAGATACACCGGGGAGCTGTTTTTT. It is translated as CASSYSNRYTGELFF.